Following are 4 T cell receptor beta chains from one sample sequenced in a study of cytomegalovirus exposure and HLA in healthy donors (dated by TCRdb to the late 2010s). The library relied on the immunoSEQ multiplex PCR assay. The multiplex PCR relied on a mix of 60 forward primers for TCR Vbeta segments and 13 reverse primers for TCR Jbeta segments. TCRdb took over this immuneACCESS table, retaining in-frame rearrangements with V and J assigned. Such tables are incomplete; in checked studies, under half of the missing clones stem from an unresolved V gene, and the remainder is unexplained. The sample has some 170,000 clones on record, 60% to 80% of them singletons. In total, the top ten clones hold 6.3% of the sample. Sequencing was done on a sample of PBMCs. These receptors were taken from a man aged 40-49 years in good health and CMV-seropositive.

The rearrangement joins TRBV7-9 to TRBJ2-6, with 11 positions matching TRBD1. CDR1 SEHNR and CDR2 FQNEAQ come from the germline V gene (reference sequence). After removal of 3 bases from V and 4 bases from J, the junction contained 8 bases not matched to a gene. The CDR3 sequence is 18 residues long. The CDR3 nucleotides are TGTGCCAGCAGCTTTAGGAGGACAGGGGGCTCGGGGGCCAACGTCCTGACTTTC. Its protein is CASSFRRTGGSGANVLTF.

This clone was seen only once. This chain links TRBV4-1 with TRBJ2-3; possible D gene TRBD2, 5 bases. The CDR3 spans 12 residues. The germline V and J ends were trimmed by 1 base and 8 bases, with 7 bases remaining between them. CDR1 is MGHRA, CDR2 YSYEKL, per germline. The CDR3 reads CASSQGRFTQYF. CDR3 bases: TGCGCCAGCAGCCAAGGGAGGTTTACGCAGTATTTT.

This CDR3 reads CASSEVRGQGYGYTF. For the CDR3, the DNA is TGTGCCAGCAGTGAAGTCCGCGGACAGGGCTATGGCTACACCTTC. The genes are TRBV2 and TRBJ1-2; 8 bases are a match to TRBD1. The CDR3 is 15 residues long. Per the germline V gene, CDR1 is SNHLY and CDR2 is FYNNEI. The V gene end was trimmed by 1 base and the J gene end by 4 bases; junction bases not matched to a gene: 5.

The chain couples TRBV27 to TRBJ1-1; tentative D call: TRBD1 (6 bases). V was shortened by 6 bases and J by 0 bases, with 17 bases between the two germline ends. Germline V gene data show CDR1 as MNHEY and CDR2 as SMNVEV (reference sequence). This CDR3 contains 16 residues. The CDR3 loop reads CASRGTGTPLNTEAFF. DNA for the CDR3: TGTGCCAGCAGGGGCACAGGGACACCCTTGAACACTGAAGCTTTCTTT.